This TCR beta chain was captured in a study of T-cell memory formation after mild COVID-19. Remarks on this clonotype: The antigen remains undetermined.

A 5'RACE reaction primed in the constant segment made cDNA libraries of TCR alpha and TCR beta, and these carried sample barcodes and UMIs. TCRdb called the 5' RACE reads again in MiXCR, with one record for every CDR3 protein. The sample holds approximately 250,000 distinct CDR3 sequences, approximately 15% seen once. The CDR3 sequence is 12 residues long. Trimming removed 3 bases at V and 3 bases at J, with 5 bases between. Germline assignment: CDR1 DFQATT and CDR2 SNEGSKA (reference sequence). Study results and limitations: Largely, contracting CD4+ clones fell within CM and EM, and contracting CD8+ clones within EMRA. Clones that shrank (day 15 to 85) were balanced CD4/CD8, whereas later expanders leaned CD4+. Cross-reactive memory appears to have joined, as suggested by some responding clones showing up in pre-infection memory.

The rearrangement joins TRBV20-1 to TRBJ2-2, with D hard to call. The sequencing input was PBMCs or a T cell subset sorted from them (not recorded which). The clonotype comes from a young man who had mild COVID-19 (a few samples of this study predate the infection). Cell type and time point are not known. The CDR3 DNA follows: TGCAGTGCTAGCGAATACACCGGGGAGCTGTTTTTT. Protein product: CSASEYTGELFF.